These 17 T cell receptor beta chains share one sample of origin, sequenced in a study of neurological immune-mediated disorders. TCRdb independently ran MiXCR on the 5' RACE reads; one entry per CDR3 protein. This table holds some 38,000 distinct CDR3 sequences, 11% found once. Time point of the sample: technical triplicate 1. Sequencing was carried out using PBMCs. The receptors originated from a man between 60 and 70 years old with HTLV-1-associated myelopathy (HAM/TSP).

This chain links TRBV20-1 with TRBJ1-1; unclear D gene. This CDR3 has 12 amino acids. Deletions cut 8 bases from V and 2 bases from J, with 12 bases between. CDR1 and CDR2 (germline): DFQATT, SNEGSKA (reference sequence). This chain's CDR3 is CSPWVGNTEAFF. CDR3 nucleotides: TGCAGTCCCTGGGTAGGAAACACTGAAGCTTTCTTT.

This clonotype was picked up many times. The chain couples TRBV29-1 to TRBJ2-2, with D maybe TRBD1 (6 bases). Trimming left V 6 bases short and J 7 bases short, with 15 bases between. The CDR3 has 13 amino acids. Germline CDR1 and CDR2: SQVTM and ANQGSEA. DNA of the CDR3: TGCAGCGTGGGGTACAGGGAAGGCGGGGAGCTGTTTTTT. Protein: CSVGYREGGELFF.

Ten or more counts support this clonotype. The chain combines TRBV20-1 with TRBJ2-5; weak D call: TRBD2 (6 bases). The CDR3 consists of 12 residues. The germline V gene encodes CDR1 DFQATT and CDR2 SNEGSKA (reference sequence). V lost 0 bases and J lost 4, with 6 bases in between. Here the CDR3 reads CSAREAGETQYF. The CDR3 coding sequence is TGCAGTGCTAGAGAAGCGGGAGAGACCCAGTACTTC.

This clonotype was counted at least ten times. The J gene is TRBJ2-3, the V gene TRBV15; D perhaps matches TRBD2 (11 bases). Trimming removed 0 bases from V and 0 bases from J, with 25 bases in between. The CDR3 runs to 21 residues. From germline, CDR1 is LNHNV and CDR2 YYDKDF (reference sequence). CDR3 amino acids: CATSRDRRGQGTSGSTDTQYF. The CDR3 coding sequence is TGTGCCACCAGCAGAGACCGCCGGGGACAGGGGACTAGCGGTAGCACAGATACGCAGTATTTT.

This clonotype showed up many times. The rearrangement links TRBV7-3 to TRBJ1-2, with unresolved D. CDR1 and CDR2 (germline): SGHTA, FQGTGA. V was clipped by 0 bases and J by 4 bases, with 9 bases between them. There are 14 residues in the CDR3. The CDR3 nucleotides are TGTGCCAGCAGCTTAACTGGCGGCACCTATGGCTACACCTTC. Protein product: CASSLTGGTYGYTF.

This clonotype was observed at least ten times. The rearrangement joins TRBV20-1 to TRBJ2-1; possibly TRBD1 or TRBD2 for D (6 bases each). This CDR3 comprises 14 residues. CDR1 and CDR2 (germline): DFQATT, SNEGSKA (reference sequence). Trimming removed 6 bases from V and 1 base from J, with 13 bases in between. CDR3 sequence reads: CSATTGRSYNEQFF. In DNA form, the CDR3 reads TGCAGTGCAACTACAGGGAGGTCCTACAATGAGCAGTTCTTC.

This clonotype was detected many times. CDR3 DNA: TGCAGCGTTGGTTGGGGGAGTGAGACTGAAGCTTTCTTT. It translates to CSVGWGSETEAFF. The gene calls are TRBV29-1 and TRBJ1-1, with D tentatively TRBD1 (5 bases). Germline CDR1 SQVTM, CDR2 ANQGSEA. This CDR3 is 13 amino acids long. V was trimmed by 4 bases and J by 5 bases, leaving 14 bases between them. The variable domain in full, completed from reference TRBV29-1 and TRBJ1-1, reads SAVISQKPSRDICQRGTSLTIQCQVDSQVTMMFWYRQQPGQSLTLIATANQGSEATYESGFVIDKFPISRPNLTFSTLTVSNMSPEDSSIYLCSVGWGSETEAFFGQGTRLTVV.

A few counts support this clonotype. The CDR3: CASSVEGSNQPQHF. CDR3 DNA sequence: TGTGCCAGCAGTGTGGAGGGAAGCAATCAGCCCCAGCATTTT. The chain has TRBV6-1 and TRBJ1-5, with unresolved D. V shed 4 bases and J shed 1 base, with 8 bases lying between them. The germline V gene has CDR1 MNHNS and CDR2 SASEGT. This CDR3 has 14 residues.

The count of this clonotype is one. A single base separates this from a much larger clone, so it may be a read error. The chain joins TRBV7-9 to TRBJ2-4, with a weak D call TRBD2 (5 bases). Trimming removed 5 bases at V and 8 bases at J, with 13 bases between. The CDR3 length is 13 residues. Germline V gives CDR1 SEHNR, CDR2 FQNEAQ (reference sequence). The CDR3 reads CASSPDTEDIQYF. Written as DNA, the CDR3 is TGTGCCAGCAGCCCCGACACGGAGGACATTCAGTACTTC.

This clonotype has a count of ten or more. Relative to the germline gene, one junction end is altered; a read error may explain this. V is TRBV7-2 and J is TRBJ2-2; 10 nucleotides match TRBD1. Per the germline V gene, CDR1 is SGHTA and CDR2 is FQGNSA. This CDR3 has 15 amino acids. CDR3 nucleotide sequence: TGTGACAGCAGCCCCCGGGACAGGGGTATCGGGGAGCTGTTTTTT. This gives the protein CDSSPRDRGIGELFF.

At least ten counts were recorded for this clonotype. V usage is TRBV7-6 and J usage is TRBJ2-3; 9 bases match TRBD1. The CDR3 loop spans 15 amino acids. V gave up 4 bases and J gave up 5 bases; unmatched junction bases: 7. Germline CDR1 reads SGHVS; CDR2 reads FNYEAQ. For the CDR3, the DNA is TGTGCCAGCAGCTACACCGGGACAGGGAGAGATACGCAGTATTTT. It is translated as CASSYTGTGRDTQYF.

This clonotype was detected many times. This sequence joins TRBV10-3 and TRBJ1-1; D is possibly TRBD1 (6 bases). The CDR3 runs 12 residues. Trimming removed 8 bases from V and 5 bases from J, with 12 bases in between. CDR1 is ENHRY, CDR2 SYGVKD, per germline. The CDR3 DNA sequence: TGTGCCATCGCCACAGGGAAAACTGAAGCTTTCTTT. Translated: CAIATGKTEAFF.

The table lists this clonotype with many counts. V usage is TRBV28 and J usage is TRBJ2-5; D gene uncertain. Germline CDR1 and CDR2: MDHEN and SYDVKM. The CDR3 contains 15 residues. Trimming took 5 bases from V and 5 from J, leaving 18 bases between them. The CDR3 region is CASSPVFVRGETQYF. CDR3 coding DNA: TGTGCCAGCAGTCCGGTATTCGTCCGTGGGGAGACCCAGTACTTC.

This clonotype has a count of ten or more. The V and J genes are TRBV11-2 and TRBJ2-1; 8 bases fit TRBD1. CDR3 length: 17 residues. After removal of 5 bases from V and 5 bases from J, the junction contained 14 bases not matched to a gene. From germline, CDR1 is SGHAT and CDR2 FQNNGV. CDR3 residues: CASSKDRGRNFHNEQFF. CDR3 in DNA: TGTGCCAGCAGCAAAGACAGGGGACGGAATTTCCACAATGAGCAGTTCTTC.

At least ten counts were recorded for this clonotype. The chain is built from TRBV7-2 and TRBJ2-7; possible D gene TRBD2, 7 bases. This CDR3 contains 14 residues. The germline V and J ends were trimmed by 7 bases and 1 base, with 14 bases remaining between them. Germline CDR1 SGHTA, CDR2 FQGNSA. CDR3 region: CASTIGGGSYEQYF. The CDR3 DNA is TGTGCCAGCACTATAGGGGGGGGGTCCTACGAGCAGTACTTC.

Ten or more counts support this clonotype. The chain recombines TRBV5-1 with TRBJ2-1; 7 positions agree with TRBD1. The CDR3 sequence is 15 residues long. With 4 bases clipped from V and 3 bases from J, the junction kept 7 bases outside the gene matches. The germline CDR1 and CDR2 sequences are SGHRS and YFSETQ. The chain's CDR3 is CASSPGDSFYNEQFF. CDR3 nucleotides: TGCGCCAGCAGCCCTGGGGACAGCTTCTACAATGAGCAGTTCTTC.

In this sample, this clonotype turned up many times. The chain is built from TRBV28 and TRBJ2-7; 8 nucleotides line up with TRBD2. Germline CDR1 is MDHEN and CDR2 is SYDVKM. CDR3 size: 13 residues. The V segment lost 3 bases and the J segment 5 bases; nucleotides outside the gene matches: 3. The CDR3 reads CASSFGAGDEQYF. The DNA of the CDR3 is TGTGCCAGCAGTTTCGGAGCGGGGGACGAGCAGTACTTC.